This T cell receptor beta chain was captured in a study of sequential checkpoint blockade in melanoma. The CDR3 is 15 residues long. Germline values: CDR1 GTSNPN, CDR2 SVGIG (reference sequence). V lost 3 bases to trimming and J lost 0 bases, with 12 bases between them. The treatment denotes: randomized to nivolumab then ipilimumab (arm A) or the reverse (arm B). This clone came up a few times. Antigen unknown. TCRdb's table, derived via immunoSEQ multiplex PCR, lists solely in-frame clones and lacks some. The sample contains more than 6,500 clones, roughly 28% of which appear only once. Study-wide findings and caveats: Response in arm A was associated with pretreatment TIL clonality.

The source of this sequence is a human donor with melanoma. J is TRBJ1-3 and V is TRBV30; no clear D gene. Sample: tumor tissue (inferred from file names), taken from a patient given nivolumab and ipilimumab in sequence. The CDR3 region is CAWSPDWSSGNTIYF. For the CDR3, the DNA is TGTGCCTGGAGCCCCGACTGGAGCTCTGGAAACACCATATATTTT.